Presented here are 21 T cell receptor beta chains from one specimen sequenced in a study of cytotoxic CD8 clonotypes in ibrutinib-treated CLL. Method: immunoSEQ multiplex PCR; TCRdb's copy keeps in-frame clones and lacks some. Here the sample spans about 130,000 clones, around four fifths being singletons. Material: PBMCs, obtained after 24 months of ibrutinib treatment. These receptors were obtained from a human donor with chronic lymphocytic leukemia.

The chain uses TRBV5-1 and TRBJ1-1; D is undetermined. Trimming cost V 0 bases and J 5 bases, with 8 bases left between them. The CDR3 extends over 13 amino acids. Germline V lookup: CDR1 SGHRS, CDR2 YFSETQ. CDR3 bases: TGCGCCAGCAGCTTGGCCCTCCTTACTGAAGCTTTCTTT. Its translation: CASSLALLTEAFF.

This chain uses TRBV30 with TRBJ1-2; D uncertain. Trimming removed 4 bases from V and 1 base from J, with 7 bases in between. The CDR3 runs to 12 residues. Germline values: CDR1 GTSNPN, CDR2 SVGIG (reference sequence). The CDR3 DNA sequence: TGTGCCTGGACAGTTGATAACTATGGCTACACCTTC. This encodes CAWTVDNYGYTF.

CDR3 DNA: TGTGCCAGTAATGCAAAGGGGCAGGGGAGCACAGATACGCAGTATTTT. Protein sequence: CASNAKGQGSTDTQYF. This chain joins TRBV19 and TRBJ2-3; a possible D gene is TRBD1 (6 bases). V was pared by 7 bases and J by 0 bases, with 17 bases between. Per germline, CDR1 LNHDA and CDR2 SQIVND (reference sequence). The CDR3 contains 16 residues.

This clone was recorded once. The chain joins TRBV5-1 to TRBJ1-1, with D possibly being TRBD1 (6 bases). Per germline, CDR1 SGHRS and CDR2 YFSETQ. This CDR3 contains 17 residues. V lost 2 bases to trimming and J lost 1 base, with 18 bases between them. CDR3 protein: CASSFVPTGQPNTEAFF. The CDR3 DNA sequence: TGCGCCAGCAGCTTTGTCCCGACGGGACAACCGAACACTGAAGCTTTCTTT.

The chain has TRBV19 and TRBJ1-4; 10 nucleotides match TRBD1. The CDR3 runs to 16 residues. The V gene end was trimmed by 1 base and the J gene end by 8 bases; junction bases not matched to a gene: 7. CDR1 is LNHDA and CDR2 is SQIVND in the germline V gene (reference sequence). The CDR3: CASSIAPGTGAEKLFF. The CDR3 bases are TGTGCCAGTAGTATAGCCCCCGGGACAGGGGCGGAAAAACTGTTTTTT. The variable domain in full, completed from reference TRBV19 and TRBJ1-4, reads DGGITQSPKYLFRKEGQNVTLSCEQNLNHDAMYWYRQDPGQGLRLIYYSQIVNDFQKGDIAEGYSVSREKKESFPLTVTSAQKNPTAFYLCASSIAPGTGAEKLFFGSGTQLSVL.

This clone was detected only a few times. V gene TRBV5-1 combines with J gene TRBJ1-2; D call uncertain. Germline V gene lookup returns CDR1 SGHRS and CDR2 YFSETQ. With 0 bases removed from V and 7 bases from J, the gap between germline ends came to 13 bases. The CDR3 loop spans 14 amino acids. Written as DNA, the CDR3 is TGCGCCAGCAGCTTGGCCCAGTCCCTGGGTGGCTACACCTTC. Its protein product is CASSLAQSLGGYTF.

The J gene is TRBJ1-1, the V gene TRBV5-1, with D unclear. This CDR3 has 14 residues. Deletions cut 5 bases from V and 1 base from J, with 12 bases between. The V gene's germline CDR1 is SGHRS and CDR2 YFSETQ. The CDR3 sequence is CASSIGQRNTEAFF. CDR3 in DNA: TGCGCCAGCAGTATAGGCCAAAGGAACACTGAAGCTTTCTTT.

This rearrangement joins TRBV29-1 to TRBJ2-2; D perhaps matches TRBD2 (7 bases). This CDR3 region has 15 residues. Germline CDR1 is SQVTM and CDR2 is ANQGSEA. V lost 4 bases, J lost 1 base, and 13 bases lay in between. The DNA of the CDR3 is TGCAGCGTTGGGATAGGGGGGGTGAACACCGGGGAGCTGTTTTTT. Amino acid sequence: CSVGIGGVNTGELFF.

The chain employs TRBV29-1 and TRBJ2-7; 12 bases are shared with TRBD2. Unmatched junction bases numbered 3, after V lost 6 bases and J lost 3 bases. CDR1 SQVTM and CDR2 ANQGSEA come from the germline V gene. The CDR3 spans 13 residues. This chain's CDR3 is CSVRTSGDYEQYF. In DNA form, the CDR3 reads TGCAGCGTCCGGACTAGCGGGGACTACGAGCAGTACTTC.

This chain uses TRBV7-7 with TRBJ2-5; D not resolved. Trimming left V 1 base short and J 2 bases short, with 5 bases between. CDR3 length: 13 amino acids. Germline values: CDR1 SSHAT, CDR2 FNYEAQ (reference sequence). CDR3 sequence (DNA): TGTGCCAGCAGCTTAGGGCAACAAGAGACCCAGTACTTC. Translated, it gives CASSLGQQETQYF. Looking up the rest from reference TRBV7-7 and TRBJ2-5 gives the full variable domain: GAGVSQSPRYKVTKRGQDVTLRCDPISSHATLYWYQQALGQGPEFLTYFNYEAQPDKSGLPSDRFSAERPEGSISTLTIQRTEQRDSAMYRCASSLGQQETQYFGPGTRLLVL.

The J gene is TRBJ2-1, the V gene TRBV6-6; TRBD1 aligns across 9 bases. The germline V gene has CDR1 MNHNY and CDR2 SVGAGI (reference sequence). This CDR3 region has 16 residues. The V and J ends lost 2 bases and 5 bases, in that order; junction bases with no gene match: 7. The CDR3 nucleotides are TGTGCCAGCAGTTACCCCCGGGACAGGGTAAACAATGAGCAGTTCTTC. Amino acid sequence: CASSYPRDRVNNEQFF.

The chain combines TRBV5-4 with TRBJ2-2; possibly TRBD1 for D (5 bases). V gave up 2 bases and J gave up 4 bases, with 12 bases separating them. CDR1 and CDR2 from the germline V gene are SGHNT and YYREEE (reference sequence). This CDR3 has 15 amino acids. This CDR3 is CASSLEVRGTGELFF. The DNA for the CDR3 is TGTGCCAGCAGCTTAGAGGTTAGGGGCACCGGGGAGCTGTTTTTT.

The genes are TRBV6-5 and TRBJ1-6, with D unclear. There are 13 residues in the CDR3. The V gene lost 2 bases and the J gene lost 8 bases, with 7 bases spanning the gap. Germline values: CDR1 MNHEY, CDR2 SVGAGI. The CDR3 DNA reads as TGTGCCAGCAGTTACCTCGGTGATTCACCCCTCCACTTT. This sequence encodes CASSYLGDSPLHF.

The chain combines TRBV6-1 with TRBJ2-3; TRBD2 matches at 9 bases. Trimming took 2 bases from V and 0 from J; bases not matched to a gene: 3. Germline-derived CDR1 and CDR2 are MNHNS and SASEGT. This CDR3 is 16 amino acids long. CDR3 in DNA: TGTGCCAGCAGTGAATGGCTAGCGGGGAGCACAGATACGCAGTATTTT. Its protein product is CASSEWLAGSTDTQYF.

The J gene is TRBJ2-5, the V gene TRBV23-1; a possible D gene is TRBD2 (7 bases). The J call may be wrong; the DNA end is better matched by TRBJ2-7. TRBV23-1 is recorded as an ORF, its role being uncertain. The CDR3 consists of 13 residues. The CDR3 region is CASSRRGGDEQYF. The CDR3 DNA follows: TGCGCCAGCAGTCGCAGGGGAGGGGACGAGCAGTACTTC.

The chain uses TRBV5-1 and TRBJ2-7; TRBD1 might be the D (5 bases). Trimming removed 1 base from V and 2 bases from J, with 10 bases in between. The CDR3 sequence is 14 residues long. Germline values: CDR1 SGHRS, CDR2 YFSETQ. The CDR3 is CASSLPQGTYEQYF. The CDR3 DNA sequence: TGCGCCAGCAGCTTGCCCCAGGGCACCTACGAGCAGTACTTC.

V gene TRBV20-1 combines with J gene TRBJ2-3; D remains ambiguous. CDR3 length equals 11 residues. Germline lookup yields CDR1 DFQATT and CDR2 SNEGSKA (reference sequence). Between the trimmed V and J ends, which lost 6 bases and 4 bases, there was a span of 8 bases. Here the CDR3 DNA reads TGCAGTGCAACATGGGCAGATACGCAGTATTTT. It encodes CSATWADTQYF.

This clone turned up a few times. CDR3 loop: CAISGGDTQGYGYTF. The CDR3 nucleotides are TGTGCCATCAGTGGAGGGGACACACAGGGGTATGGCTACACCTTC. V gene TRBV10-3 combines with J gene TRBJ1-2, with 7 nucleotides matching TRBD1. Germline CDR1 reads ENHRY; CDR2 reads SYGVKD. The CDR3 contains 15 residues. V lost 4 bases and J lost 5; bases outside the gene matches: 10.

The chain uses TRBV10-3 and TRBJ2-5; 11 bases fit TRBD2. CDR3 length: 15 amino acids. Germline CDR1 is ENHRY and CDR2 is SYGVKD. The trim removed 4 bases at V and 5 bases at J, leaving 6 bases unmatched. CDR3 coding DNA: TGTGCCATCAGTGCGACTAGCGGGGAGGGGGAGACCCAGTACTTC. It yields the protein CAISATSGEGETQYF.

The V gene is TRBV28, the J gene TRBJ1-1; a weak D match, TRBD1 (5 bases). Germline V gives CDR1 MDHEN, CDR2 SYDVKM. The CDR3 has 16 amino acids. V was clipped by 4 bases and J by 1 base, with 16 bases between them. CDR3 nucleotides: TGTGCCAGCAGTTCTTTATTCTACACAGGGAACACTGAAGCTTTCTTT. Its translation is CASSSLFYTGNTEAFF.

This rearrangement joins TRBV14 to TRBJ1-1; D perhaps matches TRBD1 (6 bases). This CDR3 region has 14 residues. Germline CDR1 and CDR2: SGHDN and FVKESK. Between the trimmed V and J ends, which lost 4 bases and 1 base, there was a span of 10 bases. The chain's CDR3 is CASSLDSTNTEAFF. The CDR3 DNA sequence: TGTGCCAGCAGCCTGGACAGCACGAACACTGAAGCTTTCTTT.